This record concerns one T cell receptor beta chain sequence. Antigen: not known. The CDR3 is made up of 16 amino acids. V lost 3 bases and J 4 bases, leaving 13 bases between the germline ends. Germline assignment: CDR1 KGHSH and CDR2 LQKENI. Using immunoSEQ multiplex PCR, the repertoire was profiled, and TCRdb retains in-frame clones only, with some absent. The profile shows approximately 1.4 million clones, 95% to 99% of them singletons. This sample was taken from a study of shared clonotypes between healthy human individuals. Study conclusions and caveats: A limitation of the genetic and exposure-history diversity represented arose from few donors.

The TCR originated in a man aged 30 to 39 in good health. Sequencing input: naive CD4+ T cells sorted from blood. Documented subset: CD45RA+ positively selected. V usage is TRBV18 and J usage is TRBJ2-6; no definite D call. For the CDR3, the DNA is TGTGCCAGCTCACCGAAAGGTTCGTCCGGGGCCAACGTCCTGACTTTC. Amino acid sequence: CASSPKGSSGANVLTF.